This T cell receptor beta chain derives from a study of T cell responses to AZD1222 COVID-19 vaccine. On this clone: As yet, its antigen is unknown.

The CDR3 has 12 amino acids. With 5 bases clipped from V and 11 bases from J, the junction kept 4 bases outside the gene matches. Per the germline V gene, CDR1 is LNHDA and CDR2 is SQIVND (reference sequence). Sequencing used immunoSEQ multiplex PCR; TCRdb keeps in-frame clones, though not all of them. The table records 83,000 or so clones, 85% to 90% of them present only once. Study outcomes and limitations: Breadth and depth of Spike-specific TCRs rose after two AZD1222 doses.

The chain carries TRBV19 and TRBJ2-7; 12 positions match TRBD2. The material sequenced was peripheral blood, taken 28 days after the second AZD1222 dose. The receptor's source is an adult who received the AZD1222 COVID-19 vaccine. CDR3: CASSSGLAGKYF. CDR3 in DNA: TGTGCCAGTAGTTCCGGACTAGCGGGAAAGTACTTC.